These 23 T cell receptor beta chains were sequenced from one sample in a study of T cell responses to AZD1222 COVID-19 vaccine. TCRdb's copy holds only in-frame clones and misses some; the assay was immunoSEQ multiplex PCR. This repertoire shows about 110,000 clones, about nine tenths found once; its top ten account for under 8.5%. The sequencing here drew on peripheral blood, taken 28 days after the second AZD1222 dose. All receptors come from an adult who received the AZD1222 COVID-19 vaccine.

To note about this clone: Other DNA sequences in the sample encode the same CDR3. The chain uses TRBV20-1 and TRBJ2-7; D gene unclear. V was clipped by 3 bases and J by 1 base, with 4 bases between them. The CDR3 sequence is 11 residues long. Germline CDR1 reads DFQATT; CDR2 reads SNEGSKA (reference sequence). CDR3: CSARGSYEQYF. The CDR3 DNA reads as TGCAGTGCTAGGGGGTCCTACGAGCAGTACTTC.

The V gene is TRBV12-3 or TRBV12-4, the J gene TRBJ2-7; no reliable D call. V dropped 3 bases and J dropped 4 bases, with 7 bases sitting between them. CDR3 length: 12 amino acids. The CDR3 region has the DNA TGTGCCAGCAGTTTTCTTCAATACGAGCAGTACTTC. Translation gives CASSFLQYEQYF.

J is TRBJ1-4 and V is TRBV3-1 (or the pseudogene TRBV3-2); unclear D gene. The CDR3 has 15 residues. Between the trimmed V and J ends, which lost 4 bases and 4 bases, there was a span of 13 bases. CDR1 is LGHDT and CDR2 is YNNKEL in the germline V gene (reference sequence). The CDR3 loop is CASSRSVQRNEKLFF. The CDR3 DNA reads TGTGCCAGCAGCCGATCAGTGCAGCGTAATGAAAAACTGTTTTTT.

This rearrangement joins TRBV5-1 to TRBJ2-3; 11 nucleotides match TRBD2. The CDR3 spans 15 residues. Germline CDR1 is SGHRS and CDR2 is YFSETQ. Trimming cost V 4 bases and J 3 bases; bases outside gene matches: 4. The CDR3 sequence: CASSPGTSGTDTQYF. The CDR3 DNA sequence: TGCGCCAGCAGCCCCGGGACTAGCGGAACAGATACGCAGTATTTT.

This CDR3 reads CASSLDPVAGELFF. The CDR3 DNA sequence: TGTGCCAGCAGCTTAGATCCGGTTGCCGGGGAGCTGTTTTTT. The chain recombines TRBV7-9 with TRBJ2-2; no firm D call. Per germline, CDR1 SEHNR and CDR2 FQNEAQ (reference sequence). The V end was cut by 1 base, the J end by 6 bases, with 9 bases between. The CDR3 consists of 14 residues. Based on the CDR3 plus reference TRBV7-9 and TRBJ2-2, the full variable domain is DTGVSQNPRHKITKRGQNVTFRCDPISEHNRLYWYRQTLGQGPEFLTYFQNEAQLEKSRLLSDRFSAERPKGSFSTLEIQRTEQGDSAMYLCASSLDPVAGELFFGEGSRLTVL.

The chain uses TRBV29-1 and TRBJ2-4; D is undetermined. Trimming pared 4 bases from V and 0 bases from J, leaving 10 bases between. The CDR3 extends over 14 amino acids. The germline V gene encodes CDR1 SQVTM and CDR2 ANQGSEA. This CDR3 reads CSVALRLAKNIQYF. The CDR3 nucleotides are TGCAGCGTTGCTTTACGACTAGCCAAAAACATTCAGTACTTC.

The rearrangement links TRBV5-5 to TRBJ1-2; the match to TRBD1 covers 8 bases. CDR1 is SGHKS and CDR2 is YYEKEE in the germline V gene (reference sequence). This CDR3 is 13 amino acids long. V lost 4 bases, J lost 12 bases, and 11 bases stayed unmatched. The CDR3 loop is CASSMMGQGADTF. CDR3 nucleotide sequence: TGTGCCAGCAGCATGATGGGGCAGGGGGCGGACACCTTC.

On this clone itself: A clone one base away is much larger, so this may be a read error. CDR3 in amino acids: CARTPQGAIYNEQFF. The CDR3, as DNA: TGCGCCCGCACCCCACAGGGGGCAATCTACAATGAGCAGTTCTTC. The chain joins TRBV4-1 to TRBJ2-1; 9 nucleotides align to TRBD1. V shed 11 bases, J shed 3 bases, and the junction held 11 bases outside the gene matches. This CDR3 is built from 15 residues. Germline V CDR1 and CDR2: MGHRA, YSYEKL.

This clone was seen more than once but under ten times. In DNA form, the CDR3 reads TGTGCCAGCAGTTCCCAGGGGGCGAAGAAAGACTATGGCTACACCTTC. Its translation is CASSSQGAKKDYGYTF. The chain recombines TRBV6-2 or TRBV6-3 with TRBJ1-2, with 8 bases identical to TRBD1. The CDR3 runs to 16 residues. The V and J ends lost 4 bases and 3 bases, in that order; junction bases with no gene match: 10. Germline CDR1 and CDR2: MNHEY and SVGEGT.

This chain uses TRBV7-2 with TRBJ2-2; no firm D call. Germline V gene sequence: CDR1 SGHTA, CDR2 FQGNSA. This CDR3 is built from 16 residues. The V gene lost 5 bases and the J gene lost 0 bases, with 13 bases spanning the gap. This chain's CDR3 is CASSHNDIANTGELFF. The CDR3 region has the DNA TGTGCCAGCAGCCATAATGACATCGCGAACACCGGGGAGCTGTTTTTT.

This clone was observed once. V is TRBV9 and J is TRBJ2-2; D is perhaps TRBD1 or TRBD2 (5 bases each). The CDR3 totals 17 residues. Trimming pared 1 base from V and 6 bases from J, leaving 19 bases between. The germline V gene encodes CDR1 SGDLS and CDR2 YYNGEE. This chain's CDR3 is CASSVNRDGVGAGELFF. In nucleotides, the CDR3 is TGTGCCAGCAGCGTAAACCGGGACGGAGTTGGGGCCGGGGAGCTGTTTTTT.

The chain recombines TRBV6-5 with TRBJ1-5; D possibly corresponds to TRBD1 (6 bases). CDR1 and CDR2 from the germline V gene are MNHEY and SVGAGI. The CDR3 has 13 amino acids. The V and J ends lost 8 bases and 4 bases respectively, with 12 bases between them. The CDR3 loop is CASGHRENQPQHF. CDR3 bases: TGTGCCAGCGGACACAGGGAGAATCAGCCCCAGCATTTT.

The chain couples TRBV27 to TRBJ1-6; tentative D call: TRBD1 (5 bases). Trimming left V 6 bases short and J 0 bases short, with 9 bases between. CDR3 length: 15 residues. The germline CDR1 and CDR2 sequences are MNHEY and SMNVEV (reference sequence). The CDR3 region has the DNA TGTGCCAGCAGCCCAGGGCGCTCCTATAATTCACCCCTCCACTTT. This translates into CASSPGRSYNSPLHF.

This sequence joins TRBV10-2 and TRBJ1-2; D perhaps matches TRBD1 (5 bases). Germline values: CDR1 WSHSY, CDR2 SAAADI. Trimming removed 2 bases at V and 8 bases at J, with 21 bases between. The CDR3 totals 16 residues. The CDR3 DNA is TGCGCCAGCAGTGAGGGGCAAGGGGTGTCCACAAGGGGCTACACCTTC. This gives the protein CASSEGQGVSTRGYTF.

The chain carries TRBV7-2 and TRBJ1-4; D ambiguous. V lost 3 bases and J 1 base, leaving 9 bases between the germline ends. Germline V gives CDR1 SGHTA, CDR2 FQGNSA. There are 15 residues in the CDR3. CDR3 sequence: CASSFRWGTNEKLFF. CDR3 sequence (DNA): TGTGCCAGCAGCTTTAGGTGGGGAACTAATGAAAAACTGTTTTTT.

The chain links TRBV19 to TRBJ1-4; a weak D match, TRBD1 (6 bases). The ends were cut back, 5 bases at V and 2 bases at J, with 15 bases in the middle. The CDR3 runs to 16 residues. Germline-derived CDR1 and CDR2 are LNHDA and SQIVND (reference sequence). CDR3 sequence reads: CASSSGEGLTNEKLFF. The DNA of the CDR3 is TGTGCCAGTAGTTCAGGGGAAGGGCTGACTAATGAAAAACTGTTTTTT.

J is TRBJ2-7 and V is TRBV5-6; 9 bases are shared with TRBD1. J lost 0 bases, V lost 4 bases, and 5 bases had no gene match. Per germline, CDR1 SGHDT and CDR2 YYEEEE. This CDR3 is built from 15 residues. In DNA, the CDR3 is TGTGCCAGCAGCCGCGGGGACAGGGACTCCTACGAGCAGTACTTC. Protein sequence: CASSRGDRDSYEQYF.

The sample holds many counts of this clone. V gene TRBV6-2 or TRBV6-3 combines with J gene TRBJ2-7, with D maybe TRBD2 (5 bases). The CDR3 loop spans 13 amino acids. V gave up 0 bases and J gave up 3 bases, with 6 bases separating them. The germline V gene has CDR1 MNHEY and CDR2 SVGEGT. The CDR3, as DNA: TGTGCCAGCAGTTACTCGGACTTCTACGAGCAGTACTTC. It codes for CASSYSDFYEQYF.

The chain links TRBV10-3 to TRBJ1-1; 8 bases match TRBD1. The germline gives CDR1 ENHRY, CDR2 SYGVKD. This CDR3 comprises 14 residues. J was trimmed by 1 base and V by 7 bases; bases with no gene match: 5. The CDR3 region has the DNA TGTGCCATCACCGACGACAGGGGGAACACTGAAGCTTTCTTT. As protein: CAITDDRGNTEAFF.

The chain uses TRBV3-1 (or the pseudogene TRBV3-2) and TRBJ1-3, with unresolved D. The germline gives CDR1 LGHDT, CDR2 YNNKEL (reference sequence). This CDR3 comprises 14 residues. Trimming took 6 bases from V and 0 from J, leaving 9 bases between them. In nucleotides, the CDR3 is TGTGCCAGCAGTGCGGACTACTCTGGAAACACCATATATTTT. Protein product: CASSADYSGNTIYF.

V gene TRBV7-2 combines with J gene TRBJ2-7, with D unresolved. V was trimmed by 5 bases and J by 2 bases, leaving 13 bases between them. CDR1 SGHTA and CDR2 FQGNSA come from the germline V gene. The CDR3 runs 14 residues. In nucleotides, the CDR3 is TGTGCCAGCAGCCCGGCCAAATTCCCCTACGAGCAGTACTTC. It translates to CASSPAKFPYEQYF. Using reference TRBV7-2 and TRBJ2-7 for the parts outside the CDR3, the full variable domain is GAGVSQSPSNKVTEKGKDVELRCDPISGHTALYWYRQSLGQGLEFLIYFQGNSAPDKSGLPSDRFSAERTGGSVSTLTIQRTQQEDSAVYLCASSPAKFPYEQYFGPGTRLTVT.

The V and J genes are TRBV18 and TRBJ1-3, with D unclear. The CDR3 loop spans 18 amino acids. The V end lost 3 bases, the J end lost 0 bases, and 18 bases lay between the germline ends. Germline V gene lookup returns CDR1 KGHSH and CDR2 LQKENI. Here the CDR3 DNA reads TGTGCCAGCTCACCTTGGCCCTACACAGCCCACTCTGGAAACACCATATATTTT. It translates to CASSPWPYTAHSGNTIYF.

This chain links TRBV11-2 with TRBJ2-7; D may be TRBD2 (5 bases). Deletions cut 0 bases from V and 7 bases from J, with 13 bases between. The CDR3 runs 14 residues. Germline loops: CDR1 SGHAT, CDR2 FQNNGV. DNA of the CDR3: TGTGCCAGCAGCTTAGAGGCAGGCTCGGGGGAGCAGTACTTC. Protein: CASSLEAGSGEQYF. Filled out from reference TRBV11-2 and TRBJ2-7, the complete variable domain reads EAGVAQSPRYKIIEKRQSVAFWCNPISGHATLYWYQQILGQGPKLLIQFQNNGVVDDSQLPKDRFSAERLKGVDSTLKIQPAKLEDSAVYLCASSLEAGSGEQYFGPGTRLTVT.